This T cell receptor (beta chain) was recovered during a study of CD8+CD57+ T cells in acquired aplastic anemia. TCR beta VDJ and CDR3 profiles were obtained from a genomic DNA template. TCRdb re-derived calls from the reads in MiXCR, one entry per CDR3 protein. The table lists about 200,000 distinct CDR3 sequences, over 55% of them singletons. CDR3 length equals 13 residues. Trimming cost V 6 bases and J 4 bases; bases outside gene matches: 5. Germline V gene data show CDR1 as SGHVS and CDR2 as FNYEAQ. This clonotype was seen more than once but under ten times. For sequencing, patients were chosen who had shown expansion of CD8+CD57+ cells by flow cytometry.

Source material: sorted CD4+, CD8+, or CD8+CD57+ T cells (not recorded which) from PBMCs. This receptor was identified in a human donor with aplastic anemia. This chain connects TRBV7-6 to TRBJ2-7; TRBD1 matches 8 bases. This CDR3 is CASSRQGLYEQYF. The DNA of the CDR3 is TGTGCCAGCAGTCGACAGGGGTTGTACGAGCAGTACTTC.